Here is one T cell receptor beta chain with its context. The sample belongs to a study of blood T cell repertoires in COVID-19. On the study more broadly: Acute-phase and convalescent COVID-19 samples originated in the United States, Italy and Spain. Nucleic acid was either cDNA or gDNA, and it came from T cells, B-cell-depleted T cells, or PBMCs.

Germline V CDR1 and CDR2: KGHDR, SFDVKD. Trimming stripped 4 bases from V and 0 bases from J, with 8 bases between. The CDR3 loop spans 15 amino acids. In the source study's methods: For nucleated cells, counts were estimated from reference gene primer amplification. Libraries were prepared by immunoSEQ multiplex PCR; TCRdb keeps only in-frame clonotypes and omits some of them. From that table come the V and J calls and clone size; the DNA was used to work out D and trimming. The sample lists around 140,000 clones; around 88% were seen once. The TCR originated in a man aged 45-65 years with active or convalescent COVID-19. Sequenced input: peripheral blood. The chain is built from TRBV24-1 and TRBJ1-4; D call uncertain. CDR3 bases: TGTGCCACCAGTGAGTCGGGATCAACTAATGAAAAACTGTTTTTT. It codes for CATSESGSTNEKLFF.